This T cell receptor beta chain was identified in a study of glioma-infiltrating T cells. Study-level points and caveats: Above-expected tissue-blood divergence occurred in all gliomas, most in low-grade ones.

CDR1 and CDR2 from the germline V gene are DFQATT and SNEGSKA (reference sequence). CDR3 size: 10 residues. As concerns this clonotype: Its antigen is unidentified. A read error is possible here, since a much larger clone lies one base away.

TCR alpha and beta CDR3 regions were amplified from RNA using iRepertoire nested multiplex PCR. Tissue mRNA or PBMC total RNA, about 90-400 ng, went into one-step reverse transcription and amplification. Using its own MiXCR run on the multiplex PCR reads, TCRdb lists one record per CDR3 protein. This table has around 130,000 distinct CDR3 sequences, more than 20% appearing once. The rearrangement links TRBV20-1 to TRBJ2-1; D not resolved. The receptor comes from a human donor with low-grade glioma or glioblastoma, undergoing nonglioma brain surgery, or in good health (not recorded which). What was sequenced was glioma tissue, nonneoplastic brain tissue, or PBMCs (not recorded which). CDR3 residues: CSARRREQSF. The CDR3 DNA sequence: TGCAGTGCTAGAAGAAGAGAGCAGTCCTTC.